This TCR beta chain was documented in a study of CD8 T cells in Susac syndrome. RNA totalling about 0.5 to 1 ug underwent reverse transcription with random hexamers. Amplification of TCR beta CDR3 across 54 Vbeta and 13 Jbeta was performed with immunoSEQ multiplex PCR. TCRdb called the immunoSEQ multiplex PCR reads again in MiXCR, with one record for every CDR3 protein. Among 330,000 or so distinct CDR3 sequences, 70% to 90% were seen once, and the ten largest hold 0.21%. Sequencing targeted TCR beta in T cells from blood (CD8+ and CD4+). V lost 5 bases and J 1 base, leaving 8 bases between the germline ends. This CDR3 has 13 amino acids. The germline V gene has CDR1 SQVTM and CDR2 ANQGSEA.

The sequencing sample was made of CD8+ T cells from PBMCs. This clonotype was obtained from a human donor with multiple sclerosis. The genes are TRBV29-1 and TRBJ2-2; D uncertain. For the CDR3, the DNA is TGCAGCGTTTCCCAGGAGAACACCGGGGAGCTGTTTTTT. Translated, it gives CSVSQENTGELFF.